A single T cell receptor beta chain is shown here with its context. Its specificity is unknown. Germline V lookup: CDR1 MDHEN, CDR2 SYDVKM. The CDR3 extends over 15 amino acids. Trimming cost V 5 bases and J 3 bases, with 17 bases left between them. Measured with immunoSEQ multiplex PCR; TCRdb has only the in-frame clones, and not every one. This sample has about 140,000 clones, with 85% to 95% found just once. This entry is derived from a study of T cell responses to AZD1222 COVID-19 vaccine. General study points: The donor group comprised mostly white British people and more females; the analysis possibly underestimated clonal diversity.

This TCR came from an adult in good health. Sample: peripheral blood, taken on day 0 of MenACWY control vaccination. The chain uses TRBV28 and TRBJ2-7; D is perhaps TRBD1 (5 bases). The CDR3: CASSPTASEGYEQYF. Here the CDR3 DNA reads TGTGCCAGCAGTCCGACAGCCTCGGAAGGCTACGAGCAGTACTTC.